This entry features one T cell receptor (beta chain) sequence. These data are taken from a study of T cell responses to AZD1222 COVID-19 vaccine. The assay was immunoSEQ multiplex PCR, and TCRdb's table has in-frame clones only and misses some. The sample records 130,000 or so clones, under 95% being singletons. This TCR derives from an adult in good health. The input for sequencing was peripheral blood, taken on day 0 of AZD1222 vaccination.

The DNA for the CDR3 is TGTGCCAGCTCACAAACCTCGACAGGGAACCCCATCCTCTACGAGCAGTACTTC. Translation: CASSQTSTGNPILYEQYF. This chain joins TRBV18 and TRBJ2-7; 7 nucleotides align to TRBD1. J was trimmed by 3 bases and V by 4 bases; bases with no gene match: 18. This CDR3 is built from 18 residues. Germline lookup yields CDR1 KGHSH and CDR2 LQKENI.